The present TCR beta chain was sequenced within a study of metastatic and nonmetastatic thyroid tumors. Thyroid surgery had not been preceded by any treatment in any patient. Points from the study as a whole: The study reportedly found significantly higher TCR beta diversity in malignant thyroid tumors than benign nodules, in blood and tumor.

The CDR3 totals 14 residues. The V gene lost 2 bases and the J gene lost 0 bases, with 6 bases spanning the gap. Per the germline V gene, CDR1 is MRHNA and CDR2 is SNTAGT. This clone has more than one count but fewer than ten. Antigen unknown. TCRdb ran MiXCR on the PCR reads. The table includes about 15,000 clones, 3.6% detected once. Sequencing used tumor tissue. The rearrangement joins TRBV6-4 to TRBJ2-3; no clear D. This TCR came from a female donor with papillary thyroid cancer or a benign thyroid nodule (not recorded which). Some clones in this sample may be carry-over from other donors' samples. The CDR3 region is CASSDSASTDTQYF. The CDR3, as DNA: TGTGCCAGCAGTGACAGTGCTAGCACAGATACGCAGTATTTT.